The 27 T cell receptor beta chains presented below share a single source sample, sequenced in a study of shared clonotypes between healthy human individuals. Terminally differentiated effector memory CD45RA+ cells were excluded by CCR7 positive selection of CD45RO-negative cells. TCRdb keeps only in-frame clones here, not all; method: immunoSEQ multiplex PCR. This table holds over 2 million clones, roughly 94% found once. Source material: naive CD8+ T cells sorted from blood. The receptors derive from a young man in good health.

J is TRBJ1-5 and V is TRBV4-1; 7 bases map to TRBD1. This CDR3 is built from 14 residues. CDR1 MGHRA and CDR2 YSYEKL come from the germline V gene. V lost 1 base to trimming and J lost 7 bases; unmatched junction nucleotides: 4. The CDR3 DNA is TGCGCCAGCAGCCAAGCCGGACAGGTCCAGCCCCAGCATTTT. It encodes CASSQAGQVQPQHF.

The chain carries TRBV27 and TRBJ1-1; possibly TRBD1 for D (6 bases). V was cut by 5 bases and J by 0 bases, with 22 bases left in between. The CDR3 consists of 18 residues. The V gene's germline CDR1 is MNHEY and CDR2 SMNVEV (reference sequence). CDR3 in DNA: TGTGCCAGCAGTGGAGGGACACCCGATCCTTATATGAACACTGAAGCTTTCTTT. As protein: CASSGGTPDPYMNTEAFF.

V and J are TRBV6-6 and TRBJ2-2, with a weak D call TRBD2 (6 bases). V lost 0 bases, J lost 6 bases, and 14 bases lay in between. In germline, CDR1 is MNHNY, CDR2 SVGAGI (reference sequence). The CDR3 consists of 16 residues. The CDR3 DNA is TGTGCCAGCAGTTACTCCGGGCCCCCGGGAGCCGGGGAGCTGTTTTTT. Translated, it gives CASSYSGPPGAGELFF.

The chain recombines TRBV7-3 with TRBJ1-1, with D possibly TRBD1 on 5 matching bases. Looked up from germline, CDR1 is SGHTA and CDR2 is FQGTGA. This CDR3 has 15 amino acids. The V and J ends lost 5 bases and 4 bases respectively, with 17 bases between them. The chain's CDR3 is CASSARGVDSTEAFF. The CDR3 nucleotides read TGTGCCAGCAGCGCTCGAGGGGTAGATTCCACTGAAGCTTTCTTT.

The rearrangement links TRBV5-6 to TRBJ2-7; D gene uncertain. The CDR3 spans 12 residues. V was pared by 1 base and J by 5 bases, with 7 bases between. The germline CDR1 and CDR2 sequences are SGHDT and YYEEEE. CDR3 sequence reads: CASSLFRNEQYF. The CDR3 bases are TGTGCCAGCAGCTTGTTCCGGAACGAGCAGTACTTC.

V usage is TRBV4-3 and J usage is TRBJ2-1; 15 bases align to TRBD2. Germline CDR1 is LGHNA and CDR2 is YSLEER. V trimming: 3 bases; J trimming: 9 bases; junction bases outside the gene matches: 6. The CDR3 totals 16 residues. CDR3 amino acids: CASSHGLAGGLVEQFF. CDR3 sequence (DNA): TGCGCCAGCAGCCATGGACTAGCGGGAGGGCTGGTTGAGCAGTTCTTC.

This chain uses TRBV4-3 with TRBJ1-2; D is perhaps TRBD1 (6 bases). V was cut by 5 bases and J by 5 bases, with 12 bases left in between. The CDR3 extends over 13 amino acids. Germline V lookup: CDR1 LGHNA, CDR2 YSLEER. The CDR3 region has the DNA TGCGCCAGCAGCTATGGACAGTCATATGGCTACACCTTC. This encodes CASSYGQSYGYTF.

This rearrangement joins TRBV19 to TRBJ2-1; 7 bases agree with TRBD1. Germline CDR1 reads LNHDA; CDR2 reads SQIVND (reference sequence). CDR3 length equals 16 residues. V trimming: 6 bases; J trimming: 1 base; junction bases outside the gene matches: 9. The CDR3 loop reads CASSLAGTDSYNEQFF. The CDR3 nucleotides read TGTGCCAGTAGCCTCGCTGGGACAGATTCCTACAATGAGCAGTTCTTC.

This chain connects TRBV25-1 to TRBJ1-4, with TRBD1 matching over 9 bases. This CDR3 region has 14 residues. In germline, CDR1 is MGHDK, CDR2 SYGVNS. V gave up 6 bases and J gave up 8 bases; unmatched junction bases: 7. The CDR3 sequence: CASRGQGSGEKLFF. CDR3 DNA: TGTGCCAGCAGGGGACAGGGATCGGGGGAAAAACTGTTTTTT.

Concerning this clone: The junction and the germline gene differ at one end; a read error may be behind it. J is TRBJ2-7 and V is TRBV6-6, with a possible D match to TRBD1 (6 bases). CDR3 length: 13 residues. Germline CDR1 MNHNY, CDR2 SVGAGI (reference sequence). The CDR3 region is CASRNDRSHDSNF. In DNA, the CDR3 is TGTGCCAGCAGGAACGACAGGAGCCACGACAGTAACTTC.

This clone was found once. The gene calls are TRBV15 and TRBJ2-5, with 10 positions matching TRBD1. The length of the CDR3 is 16 residues. The V and J ends lost 5 bases and 5 bases, in that order; junction bases with no gene match: 11. The germline CDR1 and CDR2 sequences are LNHNV and YYDKDF (reference sequence). The CDR3 protein is CATSGPQGQGRETQYF. CDR3 nucleotides: TGTGCCACCAGCGGCCCCCAGGGACAGGGGAGGGAGACCCAGTACTTC.

This chain joins TRBV9 and TRBJ2-1; the match to TRBD2 covers 8 bases. CDR1 and CDR2 from the germline V gene are SGDLS and YYNGEE. CDR3 length: 15 amino acids. J lost 7 bases, V lost 6 bases, and 12 bases had no gene match. The chain's CDR3 is CASTLGSGSWNEQFF. Here the CDR3 DNA reads TGTGCCAGCACCCTAGGGAGCGGGAGTTGGAATGAGCAGTTCTTC.

The chain couples TRBV7-9 to TRBJ2-7; D might be TRBD1 (8 bases). From germline, CDR1 is SEHNR and CDR2 FQNEAQ (reference sequence). The length of the CDR3 is 16 residues. Trimming took 1 base from V and 0 from J, leaving 13 bases between them. For the CDR3, the DNA is TGTGCCAGCAGCTTAGTGGACAGGGAGGGCTCCTACGAGCAGTACTTC. Its protein product is CASSLVDREGSYEQYF.

The V and J genes are TRBV13 and TRBJ1-2; a weak D match, TRBD1 (6 bases). The CDR3 extends over 14 amino acids. Trimming removed 2 bases at V and 5 bases at J, with 12 bases between. Looked up from germline, CDR1 is PRHDT and CDR2 is FYEKMQ (reference sequence). The CDR3 bases are TGTGCCAGCAGCTTACGACTCGGGACATATGGCTACACCTTC. Translation: CASSLRLGTYGYTF.

The genes are TRBV29-1 and TRBJ2-1, with 7 bases identical to TRBD2. CDR1 and CDR2 (germline): SQVTM, ANQGSEA. The V gene end was trimmed by 4 bases and the J gene end by 2 bases; junction bases not matched to a gene: 5. CDR3 length: 14 residues. The CDR3 region is CSVVGRGTYNEQFF. The DNA of the CDR3 is TGCAGCGTTGTAGGGCGGGGGACCTACAATGAGCAGTTCTTC.

V gene TRBV6-1 combines with J gene TRBJ2-7; D assignment may be TRBD1 or TRBD2 (7 bases each). The CDR3 is 17 residues long. The V gene's germline CDR1 is MNHNS and CDR2 SASEGT. V gave up 2 bases and J gave up 0 bases, with 17 bases separating them. CDR3 loop: CASSELRGGGVSYEQYF. DNA for the CDR3: TGTGCCAGCAGTGAATTAAGGGGAGGGGGCGTCTCCTACGAGCAGTACTTC.

The V call is TRBV5-6, the J call TRBJ2-1, with 8 bases lining up with TRBD1. Per germline, CDR1 SGHDT and CDR2 YYEEEE. The CDR3 sequence is 15 residues long. The J segment lost 8 bases and the V segment lost 4 bases, leaving 11 bases of the junction unmatched. The CDR3 nucleotides are TGTGCCAGCAGCGGATTGGACAGGGCGGGTGATGAGCAGTTCTTC. Protein: CASSGLDRAGDEQFF.

CDR3 DNA sequence: TGTGCCAGCTCAGGAAACATGGGCAATCAGCCCCAGCATTTT. Its protein is CASSGNMGNQPQHF. V usage is TRBV18 and J usage is TRBJ1-5, with D unclear. This CDR3 contains 14 residues. Per the germline V gene, CDR1 is KGHSH and CDR2 is LQKENI. The V end was cut by 5 bases, the J end by 2 bases, with 10 bases between.

V usage is TRBV29-1 and J usage is TRBJ2-2; 7 positions match TRBD2. The CDR3 has 12 amino acids. V lost 4 bases, J lost 6 bases, and 2 bases stayed unmatched. Germline CDR1 SQVTM, CDR2 ANQGSEA. The CDR3 DNA reads TGCAGCGTTGGGGGAGGGGCCGGGGAGCTGTTTTTT. It translates to CSVGGGAGELFF.

J is TRBJ1-5 and V is TRBV7-3, with 9 bases identical to TRBD1. Germline V gene sequence: CDR1 SGHTA, CDR2 FQGTGA. The CDR3 has 15 residues. Trimming took 0 bases from V and 7 from J; bases not matched to a gene: 4. CDR3 in amino acids: CASSLTGQGYQPQHF. Here the CDR3 DNA reads TGTGCCAGCAGCTTAACGGGACAGGGCTACCAGCCCCAGCATTTT.

The chain joins TRBV30 to TRBJ1-4; 8 bases fit TRBD1. The germline CDR1 and CDR2 sequences are GTSNPN and SVGIG (reference sequence). V lost 5 bases, J lost 0 bases, and 5 bases stayed unmatched. This CDR3 has 15 amino acids. The CDR3 reads CAWGTGFATNEKLFF. In DNA, the CDR3 is TGTGCCTGGGGGACAGGCTTTGCAACTAATGAAAAACTGTTTTTT.

V and J are TRBV4-1 and TRBJ2-7; no firm D call. This CDR3 spans 15 amino acids. The V end was cut by 4 bases, the J end by 3 bases, with 16 bases between. The germline V gene has CDR1 MGHRA and CDR2 YSYEKL. The CDR3 nucleotides read TGCGCCAGCAGCCGGGCCCAAGGATCCAACTACGAGCAGTACTTC. Its protein product is CASSRAQGSNYEQYF.

In the case of this clone: Other DNA sequences in the same sample also yield this CDR3. This CDR3 is CASSVVGSSQETQYF. The CDR3 DNA sequence: TGTGCCAGCAGCGTAGTGGGCAGCTCTCAAGAGACCCAGTACTTC. This chain joins TRBV9 and TRBJ2-5; D is uncertain. The CDR3 totals 15 residues. The V and J ends lost 0 bases and 2 bases respectively, with 11 bases between them. Germline loops: CDR1 SGDLS, CDR2 YYNGEE.

The chain is built from TRBV6-1 and TRBJ2-1, with TRBD2 matching over 12 bases. This CDR3 has 15 residues. The germline gives CDR1 MNHNS, CDR2 SASEGT. The trim removed 4 bases at V and 7 bases at J, leaving 5 bases unmatched. The CDR3 region has the DNA TGTGCCAGCAGTGTACTAGCGGGAGGTAGGAATGAGCAGTTCTTC. Its protein product is CASSVLAGGRNEQFF.

This clone appeared a single time. J is TRBJ2-7 and V is TRBV28; 7 positions match TRBD2. V was pared by 3 bases and J by 1 base, with 6 bases of the junction left unmatched. Germline values: CDR1 MDHEN, CDR2 SYDVKM. CDR3 length: 15 residues. CDR3 sequence: CASSFQVGGSYEQYF. CDR3 DNA: TGTGCCAGCAGTTTTCAGGTCGGGGGGTCCTACGAGCAGTACTTC. Using reference TRBV28 and TRBJ2-7 for the parts outside the CDR3, the full variable domain is DVKVTQSSRYLVKRTGEKVFLECVQDMDHENMFWYRQDPGLGLRLIYFSYDVKMKEKGDIPEGYSVSREKKERFSLILESASTNQTSMYLCASSFQVGGSYEQYFGPGTRLTVT.

This chain links TRBV19 with TRBJ2-7; D not certain. Germline assignment: CDR1 LNHDA and CDR2 SQIVND (reference sequence). V dropped 4 bases and J dropped 2 bases, with 12 bases sitting between them. The CDR3 totals 14 residues. The CDR3, as DNA: TGTGCCAGTAGTACCGTGGACGTAGCCTACGAGCAGTACTTC. Residues: CASSTVDVAYEQYF.

The CDR3 region has the DNA TGCGCCAGCAGATCCCGACAGGGGACGAACACTGAAGCTTTCTTT. Translation: CASRSRQGTNTEAFF. V is TRBV5-1 and J is TRBJ1-1; 8 bases agree with TRBD1. The J segment lost 1 base and the V segment lost 5 bases, leaving 7 bases of the junction unmatched. The germline gives CDR1 SGHRS, CDR2 YFSETQ. The CDR3 has 15 residues.